This T cell receptor beta chain was sequenced for a study of blood T cell repertoires in COVID-19. Sequenced by immunoSEQ multiplex PCR; TCRdb stores in-frame clones only, minus some. The repertoire holds 220,000 or so clones, with around four fifths as singletons. J gave up 4 bases and V 4 bases, and 6 bases lay outside the gene matches. Germline-derived CDR1 and CDR2 are LGHDT and YNNKEL (reference sequence). This CDR3 contains 18 residues. The receptor was isolated from a man in his thirties or forties with active or convalescent COVID-19. Sequenced: peripheral blood. The gene calls are TRBV3-1 (or the pseudogene TRBV3-2) and TRBJ2-6; 14 bases align to TRBD2. The CDR3 nucleotides read TGTGCCAGCAGCCGGGGACTAGCGGGAGCCGCCGGGGCCAACGTCCTGACTTTC. This translates into CASSRGLAGAAGANVLTF.